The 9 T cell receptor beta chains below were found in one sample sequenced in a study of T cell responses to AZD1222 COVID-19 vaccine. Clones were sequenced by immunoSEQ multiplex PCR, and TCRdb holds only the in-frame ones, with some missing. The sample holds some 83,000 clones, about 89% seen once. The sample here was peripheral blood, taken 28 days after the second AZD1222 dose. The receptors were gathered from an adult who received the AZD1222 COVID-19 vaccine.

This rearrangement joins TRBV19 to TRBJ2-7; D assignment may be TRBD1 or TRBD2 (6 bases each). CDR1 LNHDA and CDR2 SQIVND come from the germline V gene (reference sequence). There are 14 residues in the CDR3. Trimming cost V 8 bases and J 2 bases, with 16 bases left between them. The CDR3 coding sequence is TGTGCCAGTTCCTTGGGGGCGGGAACCTACGAGCAGTACTTC. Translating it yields CASSLGAGTYEQYF.

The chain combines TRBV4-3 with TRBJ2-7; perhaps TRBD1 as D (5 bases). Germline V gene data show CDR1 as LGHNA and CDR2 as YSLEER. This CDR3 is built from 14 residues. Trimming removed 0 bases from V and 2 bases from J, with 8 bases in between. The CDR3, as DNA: TGCGCCAGCAGCCAAGATTCGGACACCTACGAGCAGTACTTC. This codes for CASSQDSDTYEQYF.

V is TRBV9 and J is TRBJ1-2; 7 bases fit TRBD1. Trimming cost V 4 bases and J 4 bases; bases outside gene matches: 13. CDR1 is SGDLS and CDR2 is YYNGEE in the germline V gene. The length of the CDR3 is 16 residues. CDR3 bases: TGTGCCAGCAGCCCGCAGACAGGGACACTCGGCTATGGCTACACCTTC. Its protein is CASSPQTGTLGYGYTF.

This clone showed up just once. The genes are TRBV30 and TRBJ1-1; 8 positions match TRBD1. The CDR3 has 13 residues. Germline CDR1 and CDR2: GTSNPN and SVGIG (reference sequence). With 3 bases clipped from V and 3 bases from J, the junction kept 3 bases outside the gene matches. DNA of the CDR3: TGTGCCTGGAGACCGGACAGGGACACTGAAGCTTTCTTT. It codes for CAWRPDRDTEAFF.

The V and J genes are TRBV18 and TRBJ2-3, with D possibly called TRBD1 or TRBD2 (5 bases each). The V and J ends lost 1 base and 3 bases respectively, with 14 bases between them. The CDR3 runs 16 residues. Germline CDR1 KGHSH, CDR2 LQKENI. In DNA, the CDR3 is TGTGCCAGCTCACCACTTTGGGGGACGGATACAGATACGCAGTATTTT. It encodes CASSPLWGTDTDTQYF.

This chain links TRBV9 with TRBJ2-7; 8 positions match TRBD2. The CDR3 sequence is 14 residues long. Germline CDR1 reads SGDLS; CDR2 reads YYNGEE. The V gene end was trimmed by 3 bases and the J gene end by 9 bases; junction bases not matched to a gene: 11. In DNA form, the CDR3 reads TGTGCCAGCAGCGCACAAGCGGGGGATTTTGGGCAGTACTTC. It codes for CASSAQAGDFGQYF.

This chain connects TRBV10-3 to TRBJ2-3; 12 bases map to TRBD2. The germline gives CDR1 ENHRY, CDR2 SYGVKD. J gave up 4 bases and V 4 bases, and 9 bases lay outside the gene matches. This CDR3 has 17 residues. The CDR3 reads CAISGSRTSGVADTQYF. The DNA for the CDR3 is TGTGCCATCAGTGGAAGTCGGACTAGCGGGGTGGCAGATACGCAGTATTTT.

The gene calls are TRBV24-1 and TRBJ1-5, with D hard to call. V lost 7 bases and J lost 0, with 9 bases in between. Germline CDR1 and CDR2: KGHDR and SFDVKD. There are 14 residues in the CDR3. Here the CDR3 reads CATSPWDSNQPQHF. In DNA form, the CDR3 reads TGTGCCACCAGCCCCTGGGATAGCAATCAGCCCCAGCATTTT.

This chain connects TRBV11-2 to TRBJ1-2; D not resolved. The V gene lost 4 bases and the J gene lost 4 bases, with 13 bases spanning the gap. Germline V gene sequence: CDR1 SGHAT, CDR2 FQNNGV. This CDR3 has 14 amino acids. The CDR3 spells CASSSRTPLYGYTF. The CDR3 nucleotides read TGTGCCAGCAGCTCCCGTACCCCCCTCTATGGCTACACCTTC.